This TCR beta chain appears in the sequencing data of a study of blood T cell repertoires in COVID-19. Whole-study context: Samples taken during acute and convalescent COVID-19 were collected in the United States, Italy and Spain. T cells, B-cell-depleted T cells, or PBMCs provided the cDNA or gDNA that served as material.

Participants had their cohort set by participant-reported clinical history. The CDR3 has 15 amino acids. J gave up 3 bases and V 4 bases, and 8 bases lay outside the gene matches. The germline V gene has CDR1 SGHNT and CDR2 YYREEE (reference sequence). Repertoires were generated with immunoSEQ multiplex PCR, while TCRdb's copy carries only in-frame clones and drops some. In the table there are hundreds of thousands of clones, approximately 90% of which are singletons. The sample comprised PBMCs or T cells enriched from blood (not recorded which). V usage is TRBV5-4 and J usage is TRBJ2-7, with TRBD2 matching over 9 bases. This receptor was identified in a woman aged 40 to 50 who had recovered from COVID-19. The CDR3, as DNA: TGTGCCAGCAGCCCGCGGGGGGGGAGCGGCTACGAGCAGTACTTC. It yields the protein CASSPRGGSGYEQYF.